These 8 T cell receptor beta chains were all obtained from the same sample, sequenced in a study of CD8 T cells in cerebrospinal fluid in Alzheimer's disease. TCRdb re-called the 10x single-cell sequencing reads and catalogs CDR3 proteins one per entry, DNA excluded. The table lists around 1,400 distinct CDR3 sequences. Sequences were obtained from cerebrospinal fluid. Every receptor here comes from a human donor with mild cognitive impairment.

Its frequency marks this clonotype as medium-sized. CDR3: CASRSPENNEQFF. The V call is TRBV2, the J call TRBJ2-1. CDR1 and CDR2 from the germline V gene are SNHLY and FYNNEI. This CDR3 has 13 amino acids.

This clonotype is classed as medium-sized by frequency. This sequence joins TRBV7-2 and TRBJ1-2; the TCRdb D gene call, TRBD1, has no DNA to confirm it. CDR1 and CDR2 (germline): SGHTA, FQGNSA. This CDR3 comprises 17 residues. The CDR3 spells CASSFTVTGGSNYGYTF.

In terms of frequency, this clonotype is medium-sized. The chain has TRBV6-6 and TRBJ2-4; TCRdb calls TRBD2, which cannot be checked without DNA. Germline V gene sequence: CDR1 MNHNY, CDR2 SVGAGI (reference sequence). CDR3 length: 14 residues. The CDR3 is CATVRTSGMAIQYF.

This clonotype ranks as medium-sized in terms of frequency. The chain employs TRBV27 and TRBJ1-1; as DNA is missing, the TRBD1 call by TCRdb cannot be tested. Germline loops: CDR1 MNHEY, CDR2 SMNVEV (reference sequence). The CDR3 consists of 16 residues. This CDR3 is CASSPTGTGLNTEAFF.

The rearrangement links TRBV9 to TRBJ2-7; lacking DNA, the TRBD2 call made by TCRdb goes unchecked. Germline CDR1 SGDLS, CDR2 YYNGEE. The CDR3 is 15 amino acids. This chain's CDR3 is CASSVDGTSPYEQYF.

This clonotype is classed as medium-sized by frequency. The chain is built from TRBV11-3 and TRBJ2-3; TCRdb's assignment of TRBD1 cannot be checked, as there is no DNA. Germline values: CDR1 SGHNT, CDR2 YENEEA. The CDR3 loop spans 14 amino acids. The chain's CDR3 is CASSFGTPPDTQYF.

This clonotype is identified as medium-sized (0.01 to 0.1%) from frequency. This rearrangement joins TRBV2 to TRBJ1-5; the TCRdb D gene call, TRBD1, has no DNA to confirm it. Germline V gene data show CDR1 as SNHLY and CDR2 as FYNNEI. This CDR3 spans 12 amino acids. The CDR3 reads CASRRGNQPQHF. The variable domain in full, completed from reference TRBV2 and TRBJ1-5, reads EPEVTQTPSHQVTQMGQEVILRCVPISNHLYFYWYRQILGQKVEFLVSFYNNEISEKSEIFDDQFSVERPDGSNFTLKIRSTKLEDSAMYFCASRRGNQPQHFGDGTRLSIL.

This clonotype is labeled medium-sized based on frequency. The chain links TRBV6-6 to TRBJ2-2; TCRdb names TRBD1, which stays unverified in the absence of DNA. The CDR3 runs 15 residues. The V gene's germline CDR1 is MNHNY and CDR2 SVGAGI (reference sequence). This CDR3 reads CASNSWTVAAGELFF.